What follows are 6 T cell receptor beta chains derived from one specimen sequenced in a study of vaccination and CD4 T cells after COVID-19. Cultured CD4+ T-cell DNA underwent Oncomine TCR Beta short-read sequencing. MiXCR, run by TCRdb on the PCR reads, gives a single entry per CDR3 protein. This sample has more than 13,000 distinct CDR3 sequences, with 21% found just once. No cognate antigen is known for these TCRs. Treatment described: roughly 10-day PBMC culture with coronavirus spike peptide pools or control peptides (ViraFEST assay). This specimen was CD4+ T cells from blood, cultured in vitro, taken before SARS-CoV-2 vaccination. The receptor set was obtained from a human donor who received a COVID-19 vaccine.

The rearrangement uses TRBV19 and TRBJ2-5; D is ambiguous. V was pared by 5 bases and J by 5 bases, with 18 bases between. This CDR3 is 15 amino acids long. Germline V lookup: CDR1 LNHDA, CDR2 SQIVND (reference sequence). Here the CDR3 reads CASSLQYPASETQYF. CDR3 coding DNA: TGTGCCAGTAGTCTTCAATACCCGGCGTCGGAGACCCAGTACTTC. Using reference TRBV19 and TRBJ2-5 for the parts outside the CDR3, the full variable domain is DGGITQSPKYLFRKEGQNVTLSCEQNLNHDAMYWYRQDPGQGLRLIYYSQIVNDFQKGDIAEGYSVSREKKESFPLTVTSAQKNPTAFYLCASSLQYPASETQYFGPGTRLLVL.

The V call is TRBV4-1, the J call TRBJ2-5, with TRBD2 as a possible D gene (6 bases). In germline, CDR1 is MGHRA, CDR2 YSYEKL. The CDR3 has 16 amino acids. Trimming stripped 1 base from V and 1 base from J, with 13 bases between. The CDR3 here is CASSQAGGPGQETQYF. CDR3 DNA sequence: TGCGCCAGCAGCCAAGCCGGGGGTCCCGGCCAAGAGACCCAGTACTTC.

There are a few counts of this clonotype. CDR3: CASRLASNTEAFF. CDR3 DNA sequence: TGCGCCAGCAGACTGGCAAGCAACACTGAAGCTTTCTTT. The genes are TRBV10-2 and TRBJ1-1; D gene unclear. The V and J ends lost 6 bases and 2 bases respectively, with 10 bases between them. The CDR3 covers 13 residues. Germline V CDR1 and CDR2: WSHSY, SAAADI.

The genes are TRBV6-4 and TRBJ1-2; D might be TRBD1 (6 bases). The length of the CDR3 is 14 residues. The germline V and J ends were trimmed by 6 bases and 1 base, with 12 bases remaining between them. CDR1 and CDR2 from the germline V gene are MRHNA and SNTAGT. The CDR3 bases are TGTGCCAGCAGCCGAGAACAGGGTAACTATGGCTACACCTTC. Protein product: CASSREQGNYGYTF.

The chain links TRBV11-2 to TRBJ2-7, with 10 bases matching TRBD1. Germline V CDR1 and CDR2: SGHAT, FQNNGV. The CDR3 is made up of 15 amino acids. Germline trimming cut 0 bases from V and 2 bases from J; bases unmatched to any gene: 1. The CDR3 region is CASSLETGGTYEQYF. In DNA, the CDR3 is TGTGCCAGCAGCTTAGAGACAGGGGGCACCTACGAGCAGTACTTC.

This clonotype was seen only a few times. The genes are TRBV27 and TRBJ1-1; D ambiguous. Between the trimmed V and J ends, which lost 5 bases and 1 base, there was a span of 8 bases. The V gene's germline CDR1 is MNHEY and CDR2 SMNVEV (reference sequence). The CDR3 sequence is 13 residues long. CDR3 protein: CASSLTKNTEAFF. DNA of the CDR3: TGTGCCAGCAGTCTAACCAAGAACACTGAAGCTTTCTTT.